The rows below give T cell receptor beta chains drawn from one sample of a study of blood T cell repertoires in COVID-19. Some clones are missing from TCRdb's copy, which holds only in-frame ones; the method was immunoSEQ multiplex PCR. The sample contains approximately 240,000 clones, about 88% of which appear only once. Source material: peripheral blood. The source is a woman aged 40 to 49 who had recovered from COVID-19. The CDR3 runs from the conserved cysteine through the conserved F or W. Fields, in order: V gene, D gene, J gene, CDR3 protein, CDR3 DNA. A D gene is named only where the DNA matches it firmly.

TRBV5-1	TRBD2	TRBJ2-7	CASSLIAGGTYEQYF	TGCGCCAGCAGCTTAATAGCGGGAGGTACCTACGAGCAGTACTTC
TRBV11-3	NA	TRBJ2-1	CASSRRGARSSYNEQFF	TGTGCCAGCAGCCGCCGCGGAGCCCGTAGCTCCTACAATGAGCAGTTCTTC
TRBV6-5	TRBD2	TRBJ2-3	CASKVSGGTDTQYF	TGTGCCAGCAAGGTTAGCGGGGGGACAGATACGCAGTATTTT
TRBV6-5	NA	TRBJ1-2	CASRDKYGYTF	TGTGCCAGCAGGGACAAATATGGCTACACCTTC
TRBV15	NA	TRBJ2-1	CATSRDRPSEYNEQFF	TGTGCCACCAGCAGAGATCGGCCTAGCGAGTACAATGAGCAGTTCTTC
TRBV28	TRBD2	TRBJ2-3	CASSHSASGGGRDTQYF	TGTGCCAGCAGCCACTCAGCTAGCGGGGGGGGACGAGATACGCAGTATTTT
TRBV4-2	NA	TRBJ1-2	CASSQVGSGGYTF	TGTGCCAGCAGCCAAGTGGGGAGTGGCGGCTACACCTTC
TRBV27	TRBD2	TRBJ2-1	CASRALASSYNEQFF	TGTGCCAGCAGGGCACTAGCGAGCTCCTACAATGAGCAGTTCTTC
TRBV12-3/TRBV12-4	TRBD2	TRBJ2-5	CASSLSGKETQYF	TGTGCCAGCAGCTTAAGCGGGAAAGAGACCCAGTACTTC
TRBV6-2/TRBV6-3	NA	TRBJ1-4	CASSPSFREKLFF	TGTGCCAGCAGTCCCTCTTTCAGGGAAAAACTGTTTTTT
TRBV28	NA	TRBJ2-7	CASSRQVPPYEQYF	TGTGCCAGCAGCAGACAGGTTCCCCCCTACGAGCAGTACTTC
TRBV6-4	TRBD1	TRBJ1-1	CASSKDRGDTEAFF	TGTGCCAGCAGTAAAGACAGGGGCGACACTGAAGCTTTCTTT
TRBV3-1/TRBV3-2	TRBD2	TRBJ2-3	CASSPWTSGAPQYF	TGTGCCAGCAGCCCGTGGACTAGCGGGGCCCCCCAGTATTTT
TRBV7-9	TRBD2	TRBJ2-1	CASSQPSSGGRHANNEQFF	TGTGCCAGCAGCCAACCTTCTAGCGGGGGGAGACATGCGAACAATGAGCAGTTCTTC
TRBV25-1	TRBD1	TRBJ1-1	CASRPGTGSEAFF	TGTGCCAGCAGACCCGGGACAGGGTCTGAAGCTTTCTTT
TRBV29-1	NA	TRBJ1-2	CSVEPFPGANYGYTF	TGCAGCGTTGAACCATTCCCAGGTGCTAACTATGGCTACACCTTC